Below are 20 T cell receptor beta chains sequenced from a single sample in a study of blood T cell repertoires in COVID-19. The repertoire was sequenced with immunoSEQ multiplex PCR; TCRdb's copy has only in-frame clones and lacks some. Here the sample spans 300,000 or so clones, roughly 90% being singletons. Sequenced: peripheral blood. The receptors originated from a woman aged 25-40 years with COVID-19, enrolled during active disease.

This sequence joins TRBV4-1 and TRBJ2-7, with 7 bases identical to TRBD1. V lost 1 base to trimming and J lost 9 bases; unmatched junction nucleotides: 15. The CDR3 is 16 amino acids. Germline CDR1 and CDR2: MGHRA and YSYEKL. CDR3 residues: CASSQAPGTETLPQYF. CDR3 in DNA: TGCGCCAGCAGCCAAGCTCCCGGGACAGAGACTTTACCGCAGTACTTC.

This clone came up once. The rearrangement links TRBV5-6 to TRBJ2-1, with TRBD2 matching 12 bases. V shed 1 base and J 2 bases; nucleotides not matched to a gene: 7. Germline lookup yields CDR1 SGHDT and CDR2 YYEEEE. The CDR3 sequence is 18 residues long. The CDR3 loop is CASSLFVGLAGAYNEQFF. CDR3 DNA: TGTGCCAGCAGCTTGTTTGTGGGACTAGCGGGCGCCTACAATGAGCAGTTCTTC.

The chain combines TRBV6-5 with TRBJ2-2; unclear D gene. Germline CDR1 MNHEY, CDR2 SVGAGI. The germline V and J ends were trimmed by 0 bases and 6 bases, with 8 bases remaining between them. This CDR3 comprises 14 residues. CDR3 coding DNA: TGTGCCAGCAGTTACTCCTCGCGTTCCGGGGAGCTGTTTTTT. Residues: CASSYSSRSGELFF.

The V call is TRBV9, the J call TRBJ2-7; D possibly corresponds to TRBD1 (6 bases). Germline V gene sequence: CDR1 SGDLS, CDR2 YYNGEE. CDR3 length equals 15 residues. The V end lost 0 bases, the J end lost 2 bases, and 12 bases lay between the germline ends. The CDR3 DNA is TGTGCCAGCAGCGTAGCAGGGGATAGAGCCTACGAGCAGTACTTC. This encodes CASSVAGDRAYEQYF.

The gene calls are TRBV19 and TRBJ2-1, with D tentatively TRBD1 (6 bases). This CDR3 is built from 14 residues. V was pared by 7 bases and J by 8 bases, with 18 bases between. Per the germline V gene, CDR1 is LNHDA and CDR2 is SQIVND (reference sequence). CDR3 amino acids: CASMDKGVIDEQFF. The CDR3 coding sequence is TGTGCCAGTATGGACAAGGGGGTAATCGATGAGCAGTTCTTC. The variable domain in full, completed from reference TRBV19 and TRBJ2-1, reads DGGITQSPKYLFRKEGQNVTLSCEQNLNHDAMYWYRQDPGQGLRLIYYSQIVNDFQKGDIAEGYSVSREKKESFPLTVTSAQKNPTAFYLCASMDKGVIDEQFFGPGTRLTVL.

The chain employs TRBV11-3 and TRBJ2-1; tentatively, D is TRBD2 (5 bases). The germline CDR1 and CDR2 sequences are SGHNT and YENEEA. The germline V and J ends were trimmed by 2 bases and 0 bases, with 8 bases remaining between them. The CDR3 runs 15 residues. CDR3: CASSLRSGSYNEQFF. CDR3 bases: TGTGCCAGCAGCTTAAGGAGCGGCTCCTACAATGAGCAGTTCTTC.

The rearrangement uses TRBV6-2 or TRBV6-3 and TRBJ1-2, with D perhaps TRBD1 (6 bases). In germline, CDR1 is MNHEY, CDR2 SVGEGT. V lost 0 bases to trimming and J lost 4 bases, with 9 bases between them. The CDR3 contains 14 residues. CDR3 bases: TGTGCCAGCAGTTACTCGGACAGCGGCTATGGCTACACCTTC. It encodes CASSYSDSGYGYTF.

Here the CDR3 DNA reads TGCAGCGTTGATGTGGCAGGTGGGGGAAACACCATATATTTT. It yields the protein CSVDVAGGGNTIYF. The rearrangement joins TRBV29-1 to TRBJ1-3; D call uncertain. CDR3 length: 14 amino acids. Looked up from germline, CDR1 is SQVTM and CDR2 is ANQGSEA. The V end lost 3 bases, the J end lost 4 bases, and 13 bases lay between the germline ends.

The genes are TRBV6-1 and TRBJ1-3; D ambiguous. CDR1 is MNHNS and CDR2 is SASEGT in the germline V gene. V was cut by 0 bases and J by 2 bases, with 11 bases left in between. The CDR3 extends over 16 amino acids. This chain's CDR3 is CASSEAFGSAGNTIYF. In DNA form, the CDR3 reads TGTGCCAGCAGTGAAGCATTCGGCAGCGCTGGAAACACCATATATTTT.

The V gene is TRBV6-5, the J gene TRBJ2-3, with 7 bases matching TRBD2. V shed 6 bases and J 5 bases; nucleotides not matched to a gene: 8. The CDR3 runs to 14 residues. Germline CDR1 MNHEY, CDR2 SVGAGI. CDR3 nucleotide sequence: TGTGCCAGCAGGCCTAGCGGAGATGTAGATACGCAGTATTTT. The encoded protein is CASRPSGDVDTQYF.

The J gene is TRBJ1-1, the V gene TRBV5-4; D remains ambiguous. The germline V gene encodes CDR1 SGHNT and CDR2 YYREEE (reference sequence). The CDR3 has 16 amino acids. With 2 bases removed from V and 4 bases from J, the gap between germline ends came to 18 bases. The chain's CDR3 is CASSLFLGSGSTEAFF. The CDR3 region has the DNA TGTGCCAGCAGCTTATTCTTAGGGTCGGGAAGCACTGAAGCTTTCTTT.

This sequence joins TRBV5-1 and TRBJ2-1; 13 bases match TRBD2. V trimming: 2 bases; J trimming: 3 bases; junction bases outside the gene matches: 5. The CDR3 length is 17 residues. The germline V gene has CDR1 SGHRS and CDR2 YFSETQ. The CDR3 sequence: CASSLTSGRDLYNEQFF. For the CDR3, the DNA is TGCGCCAGCAGCTTAACTAGCGGGAGGGACCTCTACAATGAGCAGTTCTTC.

V gene TRBV3-1 (or the pseudogene TRBV3-2) combines with J gene TRBJ1-2, with 8 bases fitting TRBD1. The CDR3 contains 15 residues. The V gene end was trimmed by 1 base and the J gene end by 4 bases; junction bases not matched to a gene: 5. Germline assignment: CDR1 LGHDT and CDR2 YNNKEL (reference sequence). The CDR3 spells CASSQVGTGSYGYTF. CDR3 nucleotide sequence: TGTGCCAGCAGCCAAGTAGGGACAGGCAGCTATGGCTACACCTTC.

The sample holds one count of this clone. CDR3 nucleotide sequence: TGTGCCAGCAGCCCCCAAGCAAGCGGGGAGCTGTTTTTT. Translated: CASSPQASGELFF. V and J are TRBV11-3 and TRBJ2-2; D is ambiguous. Germline values: CDR1 SGHNT, CDR2 YENEEA. This CDR3 has 13 amino acids. V was clipped by 5 bases and J by 7 bases, with 11 bases between them.

CDR3 residues: CASNGRGQNTEAFF. The CDR3 coding sequence is TGTGCCAGCAACGGCAGGGGGCAGAACACTGAAGCTTTCTTT. The chain has TRBV3-1 (or the pseudogene TRBV3-2) and TRBJ1-1, with 8 bases matching TRBD1. The trim removed 7 bases at V and 1 base at J, leaving 5 bases unmatched. Per the germline V gene, CDR1 is LGHDT and CDR2 is YNNKEL (reference sequence). The CDR3 is 14 amino acids.

The V call is TRBV5-4, the J call TRBJ2-5; 9 bases match TRBD2. The CDR3 has 15 amino acids. The trim removed 0 bases at V and 3 bases at J, leaving 3 bases unmatched. Germline CDR1 reads SGHNT; CDR2 reads YYREEE (reference sequence). CDR3 region: CASSLGSSGKETQYF. In DNA, the CDR3 is TGTGCCAGCAGCTTGGGGTCTAGCGGGAAAGAGACCCAGTACTTC. Using reference TRBV5-4 and TRBJ2-5 for the parts outside the CDR3, the full variable domain is ETGVTQSPTHLIKTRGQQVTLRCSSQSGHNTVSWYQQALGQGPQFIFQYYREEENGRGNFPPRFSGLQFPNYSSELNVNALELDDSALYLCASSLGSSGKETQYFGPGTRLLVL.

V gene TRBV5-1 combines with J gene TRBJ2-2, with 9 positions matching TRBD1. Germline V gives CDR1 SGHRS, CDR2 YFSETQ. Trimming at V came to 4 bases and at J to 4 bases, leaving 8 bases not matched to a gene. This CDR3 has 16 residues. The CDR3 here is CASSPPGQGSTGELFF. CDR3 nucleotides: TGCGCCAGCAGCCCACCGGGACAGGGCAGCACCGGGGAGCTGTTTTTT.

The chain couples TRBV2 to TRBJ1-5, with D unresolved. The CDR3 totals 13 residues. The V gene lost 3 bases and the J gene lost 4 bases, with 7 bases spanning the gap. Germline-derived CDR1 and CDR2 are SNHLY and FYNNEI. This CDR3 reads CASSEAGNQPQHF. CDR3 coding DNA: TGTGCCAGCAGTGAGGCCGGGAATCAGCCCCAGCATTTT.

With regard to this clone: Other DNA sequences in the same sample also yield this CDR3. The genes are TRBV14 and TRBJ2-7, with D possibly TRBD1 on 5 matching bases. The CDR3 is 11 residues long. Germline loops: CDR1 SGHDN, CDR2 FVKESK. V lost 6 bases, J lost 4 bases, and 7 bases lay in between. In DNA, the CDR3 is TGTGCCAGCAGTCCAGGGTACGAGCAGTACTTC. This sequence encodes CASSPGYEQYF.

The V call is TRBV19, the J call TRBJ1-5; 8 nucleotides agree with TRBD1. This CDR3 has 13 residues. With 4 bases clipped from V and 6 bases from J, the junction kept 2 bases outside the gene matches. Germline V gene sequence: CDR1 LNHDA, CDR2 SQIVND (reference sequence). This chain's CDR3 is CASSTTGVQPQHF. The CDR3 nucleotides read TGTGCCAGTAGTACGACAGGGGTTCAGCCCCAGCATTTT. Using reference TRBV19 and TRBJ1-5 for the parts outside the CDR3, the full variable domain is DGGITQSPKYLFRKEGQNVTLSCEQNLNHDAMYWYRQDPGQGLRLIYYSQIVNDFQKGDIAEGYSVSREKKESFPLTVTSAQKNPTAFYLCASSTTGVQPQHFGDGTRLSIL.